A single sample is the source of the 23 T cell receptor beta chains below, sequenced in a study of T cell responses to AZD1222 COVID-19 vaccine. Clones were read by immunoSEQ multiplex PCR, and TCRdb kept only the in-frame ones, dropping some. Found here are more than 75,000 clones, roughly nine tenths of them singletons; the top ten hold approximately 30%. The input for sequencing was peripheral blood, taken on day 0 of AZD1222 vaccination. These TCRs come from an adult in good health.

The chain joins TRBV16 to TRBJ1-2; D is ambiguous. CDR3 length: 12 amino acids. V was pared by 0 bases and J by 7 bases, with 6 bases between. CDR1 KGHSY and CDR2 FQNENV come from the germline V gene. The CDR3 loop is CASSQSYRGYTF. The CDR3 coding sequence is TGTGCCAGCAGCCAATCGTATCGTGGCTACACCTTC.

The chain employs TRBV6-5 and TRBJ2-5; 13 bases align to TRBD2. After removal of 4 bases from V and 2 bases from J, the junction contained 4 bases not matched to a gene. The CDR3 contains 16 residues. CDR1 and CDR2 from the germline V gene are MNHEY and SVGAGI. The DNA for the CDR3 is TGTGCCAGCAGTTCACTAGCGGGAGGGCCTCAAGAGACCCAGTACTTC. Encoded protein: CASSSLAGGPQETQYF.

This chain connects TRBV19 to TRBJ1-5; a possible D gene is TRBD1 (6 bases). CDR3 length equals 13 residues. The germline CDR1 and CDR2 sequences are LNHDA and SQIVND (reference sequence). The CDR3 region is CAGGGPAAQPQHF. Written as DNA, the CDR3 is TGTGCGGGCGGGGGGCCGGCGGCTCAGCCCCAGCATTTT.

The V call is TRBV6-2 or TRBV6-3, the J call TRBJ2-2; D uncertain. CDR3 length equals 16 residues. The V and J ends lost 5 bases and 6 bases respectively, with 19 bases between them. Germline assignment: CDR1 MNHEY and CDR2 SVGEGT. The chain's CDR3 is CASSRDSGPNAGELFF. CDR3 sequence (DNA): TGTGCCAGCAGTAGAGACTCCGGGCCTAACGCCGGGGAGCTGTTTTTT.

This clone has only a few counts. This CDR3 is CASSITSGQVRYEQYF. The CDR3 nucleotides are TGTGCCAGCAGTATAACTAGCGGGCAGGTACGATACGAGCAGTACTTC. The chain recombines TRBV27 with TRBJ2-7; 9 bases fit TRBD2. CDR3 size: 16 residues. V lost 5 bases to trimming and J lost 4 bases; unmatched junction nucleotides: 12. Germline V gene sequence: CDR1 MNHEY, CDR2 SMNVEV (reference sequence).

The J gene is TRBJ2-7, the V gene TRBV28; the D is unclear. Trimming left V 5 bases short and J 7 bases short, with 12 bases between. Looked up from germline, CDR1 is MDHEN and CDR2 is SYDVKM. This CDR3 is built from 12 residues. CDR3 amino acids: CASSPHLGEQYF. Here the CDR3 DNA reads TGTGCCAGCAGTCCTCACTTGGGTGAGCAGTACTTC. Combining the CDR3 with reference TRBV28 and TRBJ2-7 gives the whole variable domain DVKVTQSSRYLVKRTGEKVFLECVQDMDHENMFWYRQDPGLGLRLIYFSYDVKMKEKGDIPEGYSVSREKKERFSLILESASTNQTSMYLCASSPHLGEQYFGPGTRLTVT.

The rearrangement uses TRBV6-2 or TRBV6-3 and TRBJ1-5, with a possible D match to TRBD1 (5 bases). Trimming cost V 0 bases and J 3 bases, with 12 bases left between them. Germline-derived CDR1 and CDR2 are MNHEY and SVGEGT. This CDR3 is 16 amino acids long. The DNA for the CDR3 is TGTGCCAGCAGTTACTCCGCGTGGACAACCAATCAGCCCCAGCATTTT. Its protein product is CASSYSAWTTNQPQHF.

The V and J genes are TRBV6-6 and TRBJ2-7; D gene unclear. The CDR3 extends over 12 amino acids. CDR1 is MNHNY and CDR2 is SVGAGI in the germline V gene (reference sequence). Between the trimmed V and J ends, which lost 4 bases and 0 bases, there was a span of 4 bases. CDR3 amino acids: CASSWDSYEQYF. The CDR3 DNA reads TGTGCCAGCAGTTGGGACTCCTACGAGCAGTACTTC.

This chain links TRBV6-2 or TRBV6-3 with TRBJ2-1; 11 bases match TRBD2. The CDR3 length is 18 residues. Looked up from germline, CDR1 is MNHEY and CDR2 is SVGEGT. V shed 6 bases, J shed 5 bases, and the junction held 15 bases outside the gene matches. The CDR3 sequence is CASSRVRAGTSGDNEQFF. The CDR3 nucleotides are TGTGCCAGCAGCCGCGTGAGGGCCGGGACTAGCGGAGACAATGAGCAGTTCTTC.

The sample holds one count of this clone. This chain joins TRBV3-1 (or the pseudogene TRBV3-2) and TRBJ2-5; 11 bases are shared with TRBD2. CDR1 is LGHDT, CDR2 YNNKEL, per germline (reference sequence). The CDR3 runs to 18 residues. With 1 base clipped from V and 5 bases from J, the junction kept 12 bases outside the gene matches. This chain's CDR3 is CASSQGGTSGGIRETQYF. The CDR3 DNA sequence: TGTGCCAGCAGCCAAGGAGGGACTAGCGGAGGGATACGGGAGACCCAGTACTTC.

The chain recombines TRBV21-1 with TRBJ1-2; the D call TRBD1 from the table was never checked on the DNA. TRBV21-1 represents a pseudogene. This CDR3 region has 15 residues. The CDR3 reads CASSKGRQGESGYTF. CDR3 coding DNA: TGTGCCAGCAGCAAAGGTCGACAGGGGGAGTCTGGCTACACCTTC.

The rearrangement joins TRBV7-6 to TRBJ2-7, with 9 bases lining up with TRBD2. Per germline, CDR1 SGHVS and CDR2 FNYEAQ. V lost 5 bases, J lost 2 bases, and 7 bases stayed unmatched. The CDR3 is 15 residues long. CDR3 loop: CASSPIAGAPYEQYF. The DNA for the CDR3 is TGTGCCAGCAGCCCGATAGCGGGGGCCCCCTACGAGCAGTACTTC. The complete variable domain, with remaining parts taken from reference TRBV7-6 and TRBJ2-7, reads GAGVSQSPRYKVTKRGQDVALRCDPISGHVSLYWYRQALGQGPEFLTYFNYEAQQDKSGLPNDRFSAERPEGSISTLTIQRTEQRDSAMYRCASSPIAGAPYEQYFGPGTRLTVT.

This clone was detected once. J is TRBJ2-3 and V is TRBV15; 9 bases agree with TRBD1. This CDR3 has 17 residues. The junction had 13 bases not matched to a gene; V was cut back by 4 bases and J by 5 bases. Germline V gene sequence: CDR1 LNHNV, CDR2 YYDKDF (reference sequence). The CDR3 DNA is TGTGCCACCAGCATTTCAGGACAGGGGTTGAATATAGATACGCAGTATTTT. Protein product: CATSISGQGLNIDTQYF. Together with reference TRBV15 and TRBJ2-3, the CDR3 gives the full variable domain: DAMVIQNPRYQVTQFGKPVTLSCSQTLNHNVMYWYQQKSSQAPKLLFHYYDKDFNNEADTPDNFQSRRPNTSFCFLDIRSPGLGDTAMYLCATSISGQGLNIDTQYFGPGTRLTVL.

This chain links TRBV30 with TRBJ2-1, with D unresolved. V lost 6 bases, J lost 9 bases, and 9 bases lay in between. Germline V CDR1 and CDR2: GTSNPN, SVGIG (reference sequence). This CDR3 region has 10 residues. CDR3 residues: CACSTSEQFF. CDR3 DNA sequence: TGTGCCTGCTCCACGAGTGAGCAGTTCTTC. Full variable domain (missing parts from reference TRBV30 and TRBJ2-1): SQTIHQWPATLVQPVGSPLSLECTVEGTSNPNLYWYRQAAGRGLQLLFYSVGIGQISSEVPQNLSASRPQDRQFILSSKKLLLSDSGFYLCACSTSEQFFGPGTRLTVL.

V is TRBV24-1 and J is TRBJ1-2; D is undetermined. V lost 9 bases, J lost 1 base, and 8 bases lay in between. The CDR3 sequence is 12 residues long. Germline V gene data show CDR1 as KGHDR and CDR2 as SFDVKD. The CDR3 nucleotides are TGTGCCACCGGGAATGGTAACTATGGCTACACCTTC. Translating gives CATGNGNYGYTF.

The chain couples TRBV12-3 or TRBV12-4 to TRBJ1-2; 7 bases agree with TRBD1. The CDR3 extends over 13 amino acids. V shed 1 base and J 5 bases; nucleotides not matched to a gene: 1. CDR3 sequence reads: CASSLDRGYGYTF. CDR3 in DNA: TGTGCCAGCAGTTTAGACAGGGGATATGGCTACACCTTC.

The chain joins TRBV20-1 to TRBJ1-1, with D perhaps TRBD1 (5 bases). CDR1 DFQATT and CDR2 SNEGSKA come from the germline V gene (reference sequence). CDR3 size: 15 residues. V gave up 3 bases and J gave up 5 bases, with 19 bases separating them. The CDR3 nucleotides read TGCAGTGCTAGTATAAGGTTCCCGGGGCGAACTGAAGCTTTCTTT. This codes for CSASIRFPGRTEAFF.

The chain carries TRBV7-9 and TRBJ2-5; D call uncertain. V dropped 6 bases and J dropped 1 base, with 15 bases sitting between them. Germline V CDR1 and CDR2: SEHNR, FQNEAQ (reference sequence). This CDR3 contains 15 residues. The CDR3 is CASSRSDNLQETQYF. The DNA for the CDR3 is TGTGCCAGCAGTAGGAGCGACAATCTCCAAGAGACCCAGTACTTC.

The rearrangement uses TRBV28 and TRBJ1-1; no definite D call. CDR1 and CDR2 (germline): MDHEN, SYDVKM. Trimming stripped 4 bases from V and 7 bases from J, with 7 bases between. CDR3 length equals 11 residues. The CDR3 reads CASSSGREAFF. The CDR3 DNA reads TGTGCCAGCAGTTCAGGCCGTGAAGCTTTCTTT.

The chain employs TRBV6-5 and TRBJ2-7, with D maybe TRBD1 (6 bases). CDR1 MNHEY and CDR2 SVGAGI come from the germline V gene. There are 14 residues in the CDR3. Trimming shortened V by 6 bases and J by 1 base, and 13 bases separated the two germline ends. As DNA, the CDR3 is TGTGCCAGCAGGAAAGGGGGTTCGTCCTACGAGCAGTACTTC. This sequence encodes CASRKGGSSYEQYF.

The chain carries TRBV6-5 and TRBJ2-7, with TRBD1 as a possible D gene (5 bases). V lost 2 bases and J lost 0, with 11 bases in between. CDR3 size: 15 residues. The germline CDR1 and CDR2 sequences are MNHEY and SVGAGI. The CDR3 protein is CASSYDGQSSYEQYF. The CDR3 DNA is TGTGCCAGCAGTTACGATGGACAAAGCTCCTACGAGCAGTACTTC.

The V gene is TRBV28, the J gene TRBJ2-3, with TRBD2 as a possible D gene (6 bases). The CDR3 has 15 residues. Trimming cost V 2 bases and J 0 bases, with 9 bases left between them. The germline CDR1 and CDR2 sequences are MDHEN and SYDVKM. The DNA for the CDR3 is TGTGCCAGCAGTTTACTAGCGCCTAGCACAGATACGCAGTATTTT. This translates into CASSLLAPSTDTQYF.

This clone was seen a few times. The junction does not match germline at one end; this may be a read error. The chain is built from TRBV7-7 and TRBJ2-2; possibly TRBD1 or TRBD2 for D (5 bases each). The germline V gene has CDR1 SSHAT and CDR2 FNYEAQ (reference sequence). There are 15 residues in the CDR3. CDR3 region: CASSLGTANTGELFF. The CDR3 coding sequence is TGTGCTAGCAGCTTAGGGACCGCGAACACCGGGGAGCTGTTTTTT.